This is a list of T cell receptor beta chains from one sample in a study of blood T cell repertoires in COVID-19. The table came from immunoSEQ multiplex PCR; TCRdb's copy has only in-frame clones and leaves some out. The table has 190,000 or so clones, around 82% seen once; the top ten hold approximately 9.4%. Sequencing was performed on peripheral blood. The receptors were gathered from a woman aged 80 or over with acute or convalescent COVID-19. Both conserved end residues are part of each CDR3. The D gene is left open where the match is weak. A row's size may be missing; if present it is once, few, many or a size class.

clone size: few; D gene: NA; CDR3 length: 12; J gene: TRBJ1-5; V gene: TRBV5-8; CDR3 protein: CASSLGPQPQHF; CDR3 DNA: TGTGCCAGCAGCCTGGGGCCGCAGCCCCAGCATTTT
clone size: NA; D gene: TRBD2; CDR3 length: 14; J gene: TRBJ2-7; V gene: TRBV10-3; CDR3 protein: CSTGAGGDSYEQYF; CDR3 DNA: TGTTCGACGGGGGCGGGAGGGGACTCCTACGAGCAGTACTTC
clone size: NA; D gene: TRBD2; CDR3 length: 13; J gene: TRBJ2-4; V gene: TRBV19; CDR3 protein: CASSASGGNIQYF; CDR3 DNA: TGTGCCAGTAGTGCTAGCGGGGGGAACATTCAGTACTTC
clone size: NA; D gene: TRBD1; CDR3 length: 14; J gene: TRBJ2-1; V gene: TRBV5-1; CDR3 protein: CASSPGQGLNEQFF; CDR3 DNA: TGCGCCAGCAGCCCGGGACAGGGTTTGAATGAGCAGTTCTTC
clone size: few; D gene: NA; CDR3 length: 14; J gene: TRBJ2-7; V gene: TRBV6-2/TRBV6-3; CDR3 protein: CASSTWEHAYEQYF; CDR3 DNA: TGTGCCAGCAGCACCTGGGAGCACGCCTACGAGCAGTACTTC
clone size: NA; D gene: TRBD2; CDR3 length: 15; J gene: TRBJ2-1; V gene: TRBV11-2; CDR3 protein: CASSPTGGSGGEQFF; CDR3 DNA: TGTGCCAGCAGCCCTACGGGTGGAAGCGGGGGGGAGCAGTTCTTC
clone size: NA; D gene: TRBD2; CDR3 length: 16; J gene: TRBJ2-7; V gene: TRBV19; CDR3 protein: CASSIDRASGADEQYF; CDR3 DNA: TGTGCCAGTAGTATAGATCGCGCTAGCGGGGCAGACGAGCAGTACTTC
clone size: NA; D gene: NA; CDR3 length: 15; J gene: TRBJ2-2; V gene: TRBV7-2; CDR3 protein: CASSSGQGGTGELFF; CDR3 DNA: TGTGCCAGCAGCTCAGGACAGGGAGGGACCGGGGAGCTGTTTTTT
clone size: few; D gene: TRBD1; CDR3 length: 14; J gene: TRBJ1-2; V gene: TRBV3-1/TRBV3-2; CDR3 protein: CASSRQTGNYGYTF; CDR3 DNA: TGTGCCAGCAGCCGGCAGACAGGGAACTATGGCTACACCTTC
clone size: NA; D gene: NA; CDR3 length: 15; J gene: TRBJ1-5; V gene: TRBV7-9; CDR3 protein: CASSLGPDSNQPQHF; CDR3 DNA: TGTGCCAGCAGCTTAGGCCCAGATAGCAATCAGCCCCAGCATTTT
clone size: once; D gene: TRBD1; CDR3 length: 15; J gene: TRBJ1-1; V gene: TRBV19; CDR3 protein: CASSPIVDRGGEAFF; CDR3 DNA: TGTGCCAGTAGTCCTATTGTGGACAGGGGCGGAGAAGCTTTCTTT
clone size: NA; D gene: NA; CDR3 length: 17; J gene: TRBJ2-2; V gene: TRBV21-1; CDR3 protein: CASSPCRLAGNTGELFF; CDR3 DNA: TGTGCCAGCAGCCCGTGTCGCCTAGCGGGGAACACCGGGGAGCTGTTTTTT
clone size: many; D gene: NA; CDR3 length: 17; J gene: TRBJ2-3; V gene: TRBV18; CDR3 protein: CASSPPTTLPRTDTQYF; CDR3 DNA: TGTGCCAGCTCACCCCCGACGACTCTTCCTCGCACAGATACGCAGTATTTT
clone size: NA; D gene: NA; CDR3 length: 15; J gene: TRBJ2-5; V gene: TRBV19; CDR3 protein: CASSMAYVASETQYF; CDR3 DNA: TGTGCCAGTAGTATGGCATACGTGGCTTCGGAGACCCAGTACTTC
clone size: once; D gene: TRBD1; CDR3 length: 15; J gene: TRBJ2-5; V gene: TRBV11-3; CDR3 protein: CASSLGQGARETQYF; CDR3 DNA: TGTGCCAGCAGCTTGGGACAGGGGGCGCGGGAGACCCAGTACTTC
clone size: NA; D gene: NA; CDR3 length: 13; J gene: TRBJ1-1; V gene: TRBV2; CDR3 protein: CASSGMGGTEAFF; CDR3 DNA: TGTGCCAGCAGTGGCATGGGGGGGACTGAAGCTTTCTTT
clone size: NA; D gene: NA; CDR3 length: 13; J gene: TRBJ2-2; V gene: TRBV9; CDR3 protein: CASSGQNTGELFF; CDR3 DNA: TGTGCCAGCAGCGGGCAGAACACCGGGGAGCTGTTTTTT
clone size: NA; D gene: TRBD2; CDR3 length: 18; J gene: TRBJ2-1; V gene: TRBV27; CDR3 protein: CASSFLSGGPSAGHEQFF; CDR3 DNA: TGTGCCAGCAGTTTCCTTAGCGGGGGGCCCTCCGCGGGCCATGAGCAGTTCTTC
clone size: NA; D gene: TRBD1; CDR3 length: 12; J gene: TRBJ2-5; V gene: TRBV2; CDR3 protein: CASRQGEETQYF; CDR3 DNA: TGTGCCAGCAGACAGGGGGAAGAGACCCAGTACTTC
clone size: NA; D gene: TRBD1; CDR3 length: 14; J gene: TRBJ2-7; V gene: TRBV10-1; CDR3 protein: CASSPGQGGHEQYF; CDR3 DNA: TGCGCCAGCAGTCCGGGACAGGGTGGGCACGAGCAGTACTTC
clone size: NA; D gene: TRBD1; CDR3 length: 15; J gene: TRBJ2-5; V gene: TRBV11-1; CDR3 protein: CASSLQGQGAETQYF; CDR3 DNA: TGTGCCAGCAGCTTACAAGGACAGGGGGCAGAGACCCAGTACTTC
clone size: NA; D gene: TRBD1; CDR3 length: 14; J gene: TRBJ1-1; V gene: TRBV7-2; CDR3 protein: CASSWGQGLTEAFF; CDR3 DNA: TGTGCCAGCAGCTGGGGACAGGGGCTAACTGAAGCTTTCTTT
clone size: NA; D gene: NA; CDR3 length: 17; J gene: TRBJ1-1; V gene: TRBV2; CDR3 protein: CASSINFGGSGSTEAFF; CDR3 DNA: TGTGCCAGCAGTATAAACTTTGGGGGGTCGGGGAGCACTGAAGCTTTCTTT
clone size: NA; D gene: NA; CDR3 length: 14; J gene: TRBJ2-5; V gene: TRBV5-1; CDR3 protein: CASASGTTQETQYF; CDR3 DNA: TGCGCCAGCGCATCCGGGACAACGCAAGAGACCCAGTACTTC
clone size: NA; D gene: NA; CDR3 length: 15; J gene: TRBJ1-4; V gene: TRBV6-5; CDR3 protein: CASSFSVGGREKLFF; CDR3 DNA: TGTGCCAGCAGTTTCTCCGTAGGGGGAAGGGAAAAACTGTTTTTT
clone size: NA; D gene: NA; CDR3 length: 14; J gene: TRBJ1-2; V gene: TRBV7-2; CDR3 protein: CASSPEGGPYGYTF; CDR3 DNA: TGTGCCAGCAGCCCGGAGGGCGGTCCCTATGGCTACACCTTC
clone size: NA; D gene: TRBD1; CDR3 length: 14; J gene: TRBJ2-3; V gene: TRBV5-1; CDR3 protein: CASSLEQGPDTQYF; CDR3 DNA: TGCGCCAGCAGCTTGGAACAGGGGCCAGATACGCAGTATTTT
clone size: NA; D gene: TRBD2; CDR3 length: 16; J gene: TRBJ2-7; V gene: TRBV3-1/TRBV3-2; CDR3 protein: CASTPGVSGRSYEQYF; CDR3 DNA: TGTGCCAGCACCCCCGGGGTCAGCGGGAGATCCTACGAGCAGTACTTC
clone size: NA; D gene: TRBD1; CDR3 length: 14; J gene: TRBJ1-1; V gene: TRBV19; CDR3 protein: CASSPDRGLTEAFF; CDR3 DNA: TGTGCCAGTTCTCCCGACAGGGGTTTAACTGAAGCTTTCTTT
clone size: NA; D gene: NA; CDR3 length: 13; J gene: TRBJ1-1; V gene: TRBV30; CDR3 protein: CAWSGQSNTEAFF; CDR3 DNA: TGTGCCTGGAGTGGACAGAGCAACACTGAAGCTTTCTTT
clone size: NA; D gene: NA; CDR3 length: 13; J gene: TRBJ2-5; V gene: TRBV19; CDR3 protein: CASSIGLEETQYF; CDR3 DNA: TGTGCCAGTAGTATAGGTTTAGAAGAGACCCAGTACTTC
clone size: NA; D gene: NA; CDR3 length: 12; J gene: TRBJ1-2; V gene: TRBV19; CDR3 protein: CASSQQGSGYTF; CDR3 DNA: TGTGCCAGTAGTCAGCAGGGCAGTGGCTACACCTTC
clone size: NA; D gene: TRBD1; CDR3 length: 15; J gene: TRBJ1-6; V gene: TRBV10-3; CDR3 protein: CAISEPGTVLDSLHF; CDR3 DNA: TGTGCCATCAGTGAACCCGGGACAGTTTTAGATTCCCTCCACTTT
clone size: NA; D gene: TRBD1; CDR3 length: 14; J gene: TRBJ1-1; V gene: TRBV3-1/TRBV3-2; CDR3 protein: CASSHQDRLTEAFF; CDR3 DNA: TGTGCCAGCAGCCACCAGGACAGGCTCACTGAAGCTTTCTTT
clone size: NA; D gene: TRBD1; CDR3 length: 12; J gene: TRBJ1-2; V gene: TRBV3-1/TRBV3-2; CDR3 protein: CASSLGTDGYTF; CDR3 DNA: TGTGCCAGCAGCCTCGGGACAGATGGCTACACCTTC
clone size: NA; D gene: TRBD2; CDR3 length: 14; J gene: TRBJ2-1; V gene: TRBV19; CDR3 protein: CASSIGGAVNEQFF; CDR3 DNA: TGTGCCAGTAGTATCGGGGGGGCCGTCAATGAGCAGTTCTTC
clone size: NA; D gene: NA; CDR3 length: 14; J gene: TRBJ2-7; V gene: TRBV6-5; CDR3 protein: CASSSPGGSYEQYF; CDR3 DNA: TGTGCCAGCAGTTCCCCCGGAGGCTCCTACGAGCAGTACTTC